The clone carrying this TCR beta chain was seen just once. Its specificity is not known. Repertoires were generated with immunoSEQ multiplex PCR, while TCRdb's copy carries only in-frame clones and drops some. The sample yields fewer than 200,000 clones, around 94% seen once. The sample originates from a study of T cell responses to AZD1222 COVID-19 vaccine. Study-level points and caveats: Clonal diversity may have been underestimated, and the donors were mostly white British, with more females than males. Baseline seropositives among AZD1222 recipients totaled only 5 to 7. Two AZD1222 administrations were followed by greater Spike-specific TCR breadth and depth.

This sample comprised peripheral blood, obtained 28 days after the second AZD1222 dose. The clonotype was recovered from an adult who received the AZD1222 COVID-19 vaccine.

The CDR3: CASSWTGVSNTEAFF. Here the CDR3 DNA reads TGTGCCAGCAGTTGGACAGGGGTGTCGAACACTGAAGCTTTCTTT. The chain uses TRBV6-5 and TRBJ1-1, with TRBD1 matching 9 bases. The CDR3 totals 15 residues. Trimming removed 4 bases from V and 1 base from J; junction bases left unmatched: 4. Per germline, CDR1 MNHEY and CDR2 SVGAGI.